A selection of T cell receptor beta chains follows, all from one sample in a study of T cells after yellow fever vaccination. From the 5' RACE reads, TCRdb called clonotypes with MiXCR, one entry per CDR3 protein. The table lists roughly 30,000 distinct CDR3 sequences, around 5.8% of them singletons. Source: PBMCs, either bulk or a sorted T-cell subset (CD4+, CD8+, memory, or dextramer-sorted; not recorded which), taken on the day of the yellow fever booster vaccination. These receptors were taken from a man aged 25-40 years who received the YFV17D yellow fever vaccine. CDR3s include the opening cysteine and the closing phenylalanine or tryptophan. The order of the fields is J gene, V gene, CDR3 protein.

TRBJ2-2	TRBV29-1	CSVRGGSQTGELFF
TRBJ2-3	TRBV6-2/TRBV6-3	CSSSYEGLNTDTQYF
TRBJ2-1	TRBV3-1	CASCLPRGITNEQFF
TRBJ1-1	TRBV10-3	CAIGPSFGTEAFF
TRBJ1-2	TRBV29-1	CSVESGYTF
TRBJ2-2	TRBV6-2/TRBV6-3	CASSATSGGYAGELFF
TRBJ2-7	TRBV20-1	CSFKSGPGEQYF
TRBJ2-7	TRBV29-1	CSVEAGTLYEQYF
TRBJ1-1	TRBV19	CASSTDRSYQAEAFF
TRBJ2-7	TRBV18	CASSPTIREKSVDEQYF
TRBJ1-5	TRBV6-1	CATMTDGEAQHF
TRBJ2-1	TRBV29-1	CSVRRGMVEQFF
TRBJ1-4	TRBV7-6	CASRADSDEKLFF
TRBJ1-6	TRBV20-1	CSASTGFYNSPLHF
TRBJ1-2	TRBV5-1	CASRLNEGYGYTF
TRBJ2-7	TRBV29-1	CSVRPLGSYEQYF
TRBJ2-7	TRBV5-1	CASSQGLAGEEQYF
TRBJ2-7	TRBV15	CATSRDSSWRSYEQYF
TRBJ1-2	TRBV14	CASSQADRPGYYGYTF
TRBJ2-1	TRBV7-2	CASRREVEQFF
TRBJ2-1	TRBV6-2/TRBV6-3	CASSYSGQGNEQFF
TRBJ2-1	TRBV20-1	CSAIDFRTGTNEQFF
TRBJ1-2	TRBV19	CASSSGPNYGYTF
TRBJ2-5	TRBV5-6	CASSVRTSGFQETQYF
TRBJ2-1	TRBV9	CASSVEVAGGSNEQFF
TRBJ1-4	TRBV5-6	CASRDQLSEKLFF
TRBJ2-7	TRBV7-8	CASSPREGVTYEQYF
TRBJ2-3	TRBV3-1	CATSLGLAGGPLDTQYF
TRBJ2-1	TRBV27	CASSLFLAGGHEQFF
TRBJ1-1	TRBV11-1	CHRGPMGHTEAFF
TRBJ2-1	TRBV20-1	CSARDGVALYNEQFF
TRBJ1-1	TRBV20-1	CSAAVGGNTEAFF
TRBJ1-1	TRBV6-1	CASRRTENTEAFF
TRBJ1-1	TRBV13	CASSSRGGMGANTEAFF
TRBJ1-1	TRBV18	CASSPPTGPSEAFF
TRBJ1-5	TRBV20-1	CSYGRENQPQHF
TRBJ2-3	TRBV20-1	CSAISPGTSGRTDTQYF
TRBJ2-1	TRBV2	CASSERRRSVHNEQFF
TRBJ2-4	TRBV25-1	CASSAGLADIQYF
TRBJ2-1	TRBV7-2	CASSLALGGEQFF
TRBJ1-5	TRBV12-3/TRBV12-4	CASRLEGASNQPQHF
TRBJ1-5	TRBV15	CATSRDPVSSQPQHF